This is a list of T cell receptor beta chains from one sample in a study of response to subunit inactivated influenza vaccine. Via MiXCR, TCRdb re-called the RT-PCR reads, giving one row per CDR3 protein. Found here are hundreds of thousands of distinct CDR3 sequences, around 13% of them singletons; the top ten hold approximately 7.6%. The specimen was PBMCs from blood, collected 14 to 15 days before vaccination. These receptors all stem from a man between 50 and 59 years old who received an inactivated influenza vaccine. Both conserved end residues are part of each CDR3. Each record gives: CDR3 DNA, CDR3 protein, J gene, V gene, D gene, clone size. The D gene is left open where the match is weak. Size is omitted from some rows. Given values are once, few, many or a class for expanded clones.

TGTGCCAGCAGTTACTCGAAGGGACAGGGAAGCTATGGCTACACCTTC | CASSYSKGQGSYGYTF | TRBJ1-2 | TRBV6-5 | TRBD1 | .
TGTGCCAGCAATCTAGCGGGGGTGCTTTCCACAGATACGCAGTATTTT | CASNLAGVLSTDTQYF | TRBJ2-3 | TRBV6-1 | TRBD2 | many
TGTGCCAGCAGCCAAGAAGGGGGCGGGAGGAGCGAGCAGTACTTC | CASSQEGGGRSEQYF | TRBJ2-7 | TRBV4-2 | . | .
TGTGCCAGCAGTTACTCGATGGCCCTACTAACACAGGGGGCGAAGGGCAATCAGCCCCAGCATTTT | CASSYSMALLTQGAKGNQPQHF | TRBJ1-5 | TRBV6-2/TRBV6-3 | TRBD1 | .
TGCGCCAGCAGCAAACAATCGTCCGGGGAGCTGTTTTTT | CASSKQSSGELFF | TRBJ2-2 | TRBV4-1 | . | few
TGTGCCAGCACGCCAGGGGAGGGATCCTACAATGAGCAGTTCTTC | CASTPGEGSYNEQFF | TRBJ2-1 | TRBV5-6 | . | few
TGTGCCAGCAGTCTCTCCGGACTCACCGCAGATACGCAGTATTTT | CASSLSGLTADTQYF | TRBJ2-3 | TRBV6-1 | . | .
TGCGCCAGCAGCCCCCGGACAGGGGGGGCCTATGGCTACACCTTC | CASSPRTGGAYGYTF | TRBJ1-2 | TRBV5-1 | TRBD1 | few
TGCGCCAGCAGCTTTTTCCCCGGGACAGGGAACTACAATGAGCAGTTCTTC | CASSFFPGTGNYNEQFF | TRBJ2-1 | TRBV5-1 | TRBD1 | .
TGTGCCAGCAACCCCGTAAACGTCCCAGGCGCAGATACGCAGTATTTT | CASNPVNVPGADTQYF | TRBJ2-3 | TRBV12-3/TRBV12-4 | . | .
TGTGCCAGCCCTGGGGAAGGGGCGTGGAATGAGCAGTTCTTC | CASPGEGAWNEQFF | TRBJ2-1 | TRBV21-1 | . | few
TGTGCCAGCAGTAAAAACCGGGACAAGCTTTACGAGCAGTACTTC | CASSKNRDKLYEQYF | TRBJ2-7 | TRBV6-1 | . | .
TGCGCCAGCAGCTTGTATAAGGGCGGTGGGGCAGATACGCAGTATTTT | CASSLYKGGGADTQYF | TRBJ2-3 | TRBV5-1 | . | few
TGTGCCAGCAGTTACGGTAAAGGGAAGCGCAATCAGCCCCAGCATTTT | CASSYGKGKRNQPQHF | TRBJ1-5 | TRBV6-5 | . | .
TGTGCCAGCAGCCAAGATTTGCGGGACTACGAGCAGTACTTC | CASSQDLRDYEQYF | TRBJ2-7 | TRBV4-2 | . | .
TGCGCCAGCACCTCTACAGGGTCCCAAGAGACCCAGTACTTC | CASTSTGSQETQYF | TRBJ2-5 | TRBV5-1 | . | .
TGTGCCAGCAGCCAAGAGGAGCGGAACTACAATGAGCAGTTCTTC | CASSQEERNYNEQFF | TRBJ2-1 | TRBV4-2 | . | .
TGTGCCTGGAGCCGCCCTAGGCGGACCTACGAGCAGTACTTC | CAWSRPRRTYEQYF | TRBJ2-7 | TRBV30 | . | .
TGTGCCAGCAGCTTCGGAAAGACAGAATATGGCTACACCTTC | CASSFGKTEYGYTF | TRBJ1-2 | TRBV7-2 | . | few
TGTGCCATCAGTGAGTCGACGGGAATCGGAGAGACCCAGTACTTC | CAISESTGIGETQYF | TRBJ2-5 | TRBV10-3 | . | few
TGTGCCAGCAGCGCCTCTGGGGGACTCTTGAAGTCGAACACCGGGGTTCTGTTTTTT | CASSASGGLLKSNTGVLFF | TRBJ2-2 | TRBV9 | . | .
TGCGCCAGCAGCGGGACCAGGGGTTACACCGGGGAGCTGTTTTTT | CASSGTRGYTGELFF | TRBJ2-2 | TRBV5-1 | . | .
TGTGCCAGCAGCTCCTCGGTTGGACTAGCGGGAATTTACTACGAGCAGTACTTC | CASSSSVGLAGIYYEQYF | TRBJ2-7 | TRBV11-1 | TRBD2 | many
TGTGCCAGCAGGCCGACAGGGGGCCTATATACGCAGTATTTT | CASRPTGGLYTQYF | TRBJ2-3 | TRBV6-2/TRBV6-3 | TRBD1 | .
TGTGCCAGCAGTAAAAGACAGGGGGCTTTCGATGAGCAGTTCTTC | CASSKRQGAFDEQFF | TRBJ2-1 | TRBV6-2/TRBV6-3 | TRBD1 | .
TGCGCCAGCAGCTTGGCCGGGGGTACCAAAAACATTCAGTACTTC | CASSLAGGTKNIQYF | TRBJ2-4 | TRBV5-1 | . | many
TGTGCCAGCAGCTCCGGGACACTCTACGAGCAGTACTTC | CASSSGTLYEQYF | TRBJ2-7 | TRBV7-8 | . | many
TGTGCCAGCAACCCCCCCGGGACTAGCGGATCCTACGAGCAGTACTTC | CASNPPGTSGSYEQYF | TRBJ2-7 | TRBV6-2/TRBV6-3 | TRBD2 | few
TGTGCCAGCAGTGAAACCCTAGCTGGGGAGACCCAGTACTTC | CASSETLAGETQYF | TRBJ2-5 | TRBV6-1 | . | .
TGTGCCAGCAGCTTAGAATTCCTTACAAGGGAGACCCAGTACTTC | CASSLEFLTRETQYF | TRBJ2-5 | TRBV11-2 | . | few
TGCAGTGCTGGGGGACAGGGGGTCCACGAGCAGTACTTC | CSAGGQGVHEQYF | TRBJ2-7 | TRBV20-1 | TRBD1 | .
TGTGCCAGCAGCTTGATGTCCTCTGGAAACACCATATATTTT | CASSLMSSGNTIYF | TRBJ1-3 | TRBV5-8 | . | few
TGCAGTGCTAGAGATCTGGGACAGGGGGCCTACGAGCAGTACTTC | CSARDLGQGAYEQYF | TRBJ2-7 | TRBV20-1 | TRBD1 | .
TGTGCCAGCAGCTTGAATGGAAGAAACTATGGCTACACCTTC | CASSLNGRNYGYTF | TRBJ1-2 | TRBV5-6 | . | .
TGTGCCAGCAGTCTCCGGGGGGGCGGCCACGAGCAGTACTTC | CASSLRGGGHEQYF | TRBJ2-7 | TRBV27 | TRBD2 | .
TGTGCCAGCAGTCCCGACAGCGGCCATCGGAAAACTGAAGCTTTCTTT | CASSPDSGHRKTEAFF | TRBJ1-1 | TRBV6-1 | . | few
TGCAGTCACAAGGCTGAAGCTTTCTTT | CSHKAEAFF | TRBJ1-1 | TRBV20-1 | . | .
TGCGCCAGCAGCCTGGGACTAGCGGGAGTAGGTAGGAACGAGCAGTACTTC | CASSLGLAGVGRNEQYF | TRBJ2-7 | TRBV4-3 | TRBD2 | few
TGTGCCACCAGTGACAGCCGGGGGGCCTACGAGCAGTACTTC | CATSDSRGAYEQYF | TRBJ2-7 | TRBV24-1 | TRBD2 | few
TGCGCCAGCAGCCAAGATTCGAGCACAGATACGCAGTATTTT | CASSQDSSTDTQYF | TRBJ2-3 | TRBV4-1 | . | .
TGCAGCGTTGATCCGGGCAACACCGGGGAGCTGTTTTTT | CSVDPGNTGELFF | TRBJ2-2 | TRBV29-1 | . | .
TGCAGTGCTAGACCGGGGTCTACCGCTAATTCACCCCTCCACTTT | CSARPGSTANSPLHF | TRBJ1-6 | TRBV20-1 | . | few
TGTGCCAGCAGCTTAGCCCCATCCCGCGAGCAGTACTTC | CASSLAPSREQYF | TRBJ2-7 | TRBV11-2 | . | few
TGTGCCAGCAGTACCGGACTAGCGGGAAGAACCGGGGAGCTGTTTTTT | CASSTGLAGRTGELFF | TRBJ2-2 | TRBV12-3/TRBV12-4 | TRBD2 | many
TGCAGTGCAAACCCTCGAAATTTGCGGGGGTCCCCAGATACGCAGTATTTT | CSANPRNLRGSPDTQYF | TRBJ2-3 | TRBV20-1 | TRBD2 | few
TGCGCCAGCAGCCAAGATTTGCAGGGACTAGCGGGAGGCCTCTCCTACGAGCAGTACTTC | CASSQDLQGLAGGLSYEQYF | TRBJ2-7 | TRBV4-3 | TRBD2 | .
TGTGCCAGCAGCGCGGGGACTAGCGGGAGCCATGAGCAGTTCTTC | CASSAGTSGSHEQFF | TRBJ2-1 | TRBV11-2 | TRBD2 | .
TGTGCCATCAGTGAAAGGCGGGAGGGGGACGAGCAGTACTTC | CAISERREGDEQYF | TRBJ2-7 | TRBV10-3 | TRBD2 | .
TGCAGTGCTAACCCCGGGGACTCCTACGAGCAGTACTTC | CSANPGDSYEQYF | TRBJ2-7 | TRBV20-1 | . | many
TGTGCCAGCAGTTTACGGGGTCAGCCCCAGCATTTT | CASSLRGQPQHF | TRBJ1-5 | TRBV28 | . | many
TGTGCCAGCAGTTTACGAGGGAAGGAGCAGTACTTC | CASSLRGKEQYF | TRBJ2-7 | TRBV12-3/TRBV12-4 | . | few
TGCAGTGCTACCGAACAACACTCCTACGAGCAGTACTTC | CSATEQHSYEQYF | TRBJ2-7 | TRBV20-1 | . | once
TGCAGCGTAAGCGGGCAGCAAGAGACCCAGTACTTC | CSVSGQQETQYF | TRBJ2-5 | TRBV29-1 | . | .
TGTGCCAGCAGCGTAGGTGGACAGGGGGTTTTAGAGTCACCCCTCCACTTT | CASSVGGQGVLESPLHF | TRBJ1-6 | TRBV9 | TRBD1 | few
TGTGCCAGCACGGGGGAGGGGATGATGAACACCGGGGAGCTGTTTTTT | CASTGEGMMNTGELFF | TRBJ2-2 | TRBV28 | TRBD2 | .